Presented here are 9 T cell receptor beta chains from one specimen sequenced in a study of cytomegalovirus exposure and HLA in healthy donors. 60 Vbeta and 13 Jbeta primers were used in PCR. Here immunoSEQ multiplex PCR was the method, and the copy in TCRdb shows in-frame clones only, minus some. There are 150,000 to 200,000 clones in the sample; roughly 70% occur only once, and 2.5% to 3.5% lies in the top ten. Material for sequencing was PBMCs. These receptors originate from a male donor in good health and CMV-seronegative.

The chain links TRBV19 to TRBJ1-2, with TRBD1 matching over 11 bases. The CDR3 runs to 13 residues. Germline assignment: CDR1 LNHDA and CDR2 SQIVND (reference sequence). V was pared by 3 bases and J by 9 bases, with 3 bases of the junction left unmatched. As DNA, the CDR3 is TGTGCCAGTAGTATCGGACAGGGGGCCAGCTACACCTTC. It encodes CASSIGQGASYTF.

J is TRBJ1-5 and V is TRBV6-6; D might be TRBD1 (5 bases). The CDR3 covers 14 residues. V was shortened by 5 bases and J by 4 bases, with 12 bases between the two germline ends. The germline V gene has CDR1 MNHNY and CDR2 SVGAGI (reference sequence). CDR3 amino acids: CASSLSRTNQPQHF. The CDR3, as DNA: TGTGCCAGCAGTCTTAGTAGGACAAATCAGCCCCAGCATTTT.

The CDR3 spells CASSTQGDHNEQFF. The CDR3 DNA sequence: TGTGCCAGTAGTACACAGGGTGACCACAATGAGCAGTTCTTC. The chain couples TRBV19 to TRBJ2-1; D perhaps matches TRBD1 (6 bases). CDR3 length: 14 amino acids. In germline, CDR1 is LNHDA, CDR2 SQIVND (reference sequence). V was trimmed by 4 bases and J by 5 bases, leaving 12 bases between them.

With regard to this clone: An end of the junction does not agree with germline; a read error may underlie this. This rearrangement joins TRBV15 to TRBJ1-5, with 12 bases matching TRBD1. This CDR3 has 17 residues. The germline gives CDR1 LNHNV, CDR2 YYDKDF (reference sequence). The CDR3 here is CATSRDPGTGGKQPQHF. As DNA, the CDR3 is TGTGCCACCAGCAGAGATCCTGGGACAGGGGGCAAGCAGCCCCAGCATTTT.

The CDR3: CASSQDLTGSHTEAFF. The CDR3 nucleotides read TGCGCCAGCAGCCAAGATTTGACAGGGTCCCACACTGAAGCTTTCTTT. This chain uses TRBV4-3 with TRBJ1-1; TRBD1 matches at 7 bases. Looked up from germline, CDR1 is LGHNA and CDR2 is YSLEER. J gave up 3 bases and V 0 bases, and 7 bases lay outside the gene matches. The CDR3 is 16 amino acids.

The V gene is TRBV28, the J gene TRBJ1-1; D ambiguous. V was cut by 8 bases and J by 4 bases, with 8 bases left in between. The CDR3 is made up of 11 amino acids. The germline gives CDR1 MDHEN, CDR2 SYDVKM. CDR3: CASHAITEAFF. As DNA, the CDR3 is TGTGCCAGCCATGCTATCACTGAAGCTTTCTTT.

The CDR3 loop reads CAWRQGFSPLHF. Written as DNA, the CDR3 is TGTGCCTGGAGGCAGGGGTTTTCACCCCTCCACTTT. The chain is built from TRBV30 and TRBJ1-6, with D perhaps matching TRBD1 (6 bases). The germline CDR1 and CDR2 sequences are GTSNPN and SVGIG (reference sequence). The CDR3 length is 12 residues. Between the trimmed V and J ends, which lost 3 bases and 9 bases, there was a span of 9 bases. The full variable domain, rest sourced from reference TRBV30 and TRBJ1-6, is SQTIHQWPATLVQPVGSPLSLECTVEGTSNPNLYWYRQAAGRGLQLLFYSVGIGQISSEVPQNLSASRPQDRQFILSSKKLLLSDSGFYLCAWRQGFSPLHFGNGTRLTVT.

The chain combines TRBV28 with TRBJ1-5; the D gene is possibly TRBD1 (5 bases). V lost 8 bases and J 3 bases, leaving 14 bases between the germline ends. Germline CDR1 MDHEN, CDR2 SYDVKM. CDR3 length: 14 residues. The DNA of the CDR3 is TGTGCCAGCCGCTTGAGGGACTCCAATCAGCCCCAGCATTTT. Its protein product is CASRLRDSNQPQHF.

This clone has just one count. This chain uses TRBV5-1 with TRBJ2-2; no firm D call. The CDR3 runs 14 residues. Germline V lookup: CDR1 SGHRS, CDR2 YFSETQ. With 4 bases removed from V and 3 bases from J, the gap between germline ends came to 10 bases. The CDR3 nucleotides are TGCGCCAGCAGCCCTATGGTGGACACCGGGGAGCTGTTTTTT. This codes for CASSPMVDTGELFF.